This T cell receptor (beta chain) was observed in a study of cytomegalovirus exposure and HLA in healthy donors. PCR used 60 Vbeta primers and 13 Jbeta primers. The repertoire was sequenced with immunoSEQ multiplex PCR; TCRdb's copy has only in-frame clones and lacks some. The sample gives about 190,000 clones, roughly 73% of which show up once; approximately 2% is in the top ten. Germline values: CDR1 SGHDT, CDR2 YYEEEE. With 3 bases removed from V and 4 bases from J, the gap between germline ends came to 16 bases. This CDR3 is 15 amino acids long. This TCR came from a woman younger than 45 in good health and CMV-seropositive. The gene calls are TRBV5-6 and TRBJ2-5; weak D call: TRBD2 (5 bases). The sample taken for sequencing was PBMCs. DNA of the CDR3: TGTGCCAGCAGCTCCCGAAGAGGGAGCGGAGAGACCCAGTACTTC. Translation gives CASSSRRGSGETQYF.